A selection of T cell receptor beta chains follows, all from one sample in a study of Ad26.COV2.S vaccination and SARS-CoV-2 variants. Sequenced by immunoSEQ multiplex PCR; TCRdb stores in-frame clones only, minus some. The data contain around 300,000 clones, about nine tenths of them singletons. The starting material was peripheral blood, obtained in a trial of Ad26.COV2.S vaccine versus placebo. Receptors were obtained from a person aged 18-65 years who received the Ad26.COV2.S COVID-19 vaccine or a placebo. Both conserved end residues are part of each CDR3. D genes are given only for firm matches. Part of the rows lack a size; the others show once, few, many or a class for expanded clones.

cdr3_aa cdr3_nt v_call d_call clone_size j_call
CASSQDRPSLNTGELFF TGCGCCAGCAGCCAAGACCGGCCGAGCCTGAACACCGGGGAGCTGTTTTTT TRBV4-3 . . TRBJ2-2
CAIYNRGLDGYTF TGTGCCATCTACAACAGGGGGCTGGATGGCTACACCTTC TRBV10-3 TRBD1 . TRBJ1-2
CASSKVQGDDNEQFF TGTGCCAGCAGCAAGGTACAGGGGGATGACAATGAGCAGTTCTTC TRBV7-9 TRBD1 once TRBJ2-1
CASSWPSDRDRYSTDTQYF TGTGCCAGCAGTTGGCCATCCGATAGGGACAGATATAGCACAGATACGCAGTATTTT TRBV2 TRBD1 . TRBJ2-3
CASSLITGSISPLHF TGCGCCAGCAGCCTTATAACAGGGAGTATTTCACCCCTCCACTTT TRBV4-3 . . TRBJ1-6
CASSQDMGGSTGNTGELFF TGCGCCAGCAGCCAAGATATGGGGGGATCTACAGGGAACACCGGGGAGCTGTTTTTT TRBV4-1 . few TRBJ2-2
CASSISDGSSRGSYEQYF TGTGCCAGTAGTATAAGCGACGGTTCTTCTCGAGGCTCCTACGAGCAGTACTTC TRBV19 . . TRBJ2-7
CAWSAGFSQPQHF TGTGCCTGGAGTGCCGGTTTTAGTCAGCCCCAGCATTTT TRBV30 . . TRBJ1-5
CASSVGEGKLFF TGTGCCAGCAGCGTAGGGGAGGGAAAACTGTTTTTT TRBV9 . . TRBJ1-4
CASSPSGAASYTF TGTGCCAGCAGTCCAAGCGGGGCGGCTAGCTACACCTTC TRBV27 . . TRBJ1-2
CASSQEPPIMDTGELFF TGCGCCAGCAGCCAAGAACCCCCGATCATGGACACCGGGGAGCTGTTTTTT TRBV4-1 . . TRBJ2-2
CASSPTAGEANEQFF TGTGCCAGCAGTCCGACAGCGGGAGAGGCGAATGAGCAGTTCTTC TRBV28 TRBD2 . TRBJ2-1
CASSPPGSLNYGYTF TGTGCCAGCAGTCCCCCGGGGAGCTTGAACTATGGCTACACCTTC TRBV28 . . TRBJ1-2
CASSSDLGYGYTF TGTGCCAGCAGTTCCGACTTAGGCTATGGCTACACCTTC TRBV11-3 . . TRBJ1-2
CASSISPALLAKNIQYF TGTGCCAGTAGTATCTCTCCGGCCTTGCTAGCCAAAAACATTCAGTACTTC TRBV19 . . TRBJ2-4
CASSRDRKNTEAFF TGTGCCAGCTCACGGGACAGGAAGAACACTGAAGCTTTCTTT TRBV18 TRBD1 . TRBJ1-1
CARPISGLAVNTDTQYF TGTGCCAGACCCATCTCGGGACTAGCGGTTAACACAGATACGCAGTATTTT TRBV6-4 TRBD2 . TRBJ2-3
CASSALAGETYEQYF TGTGCCAGCAGCGCACTAGCGGGGGAGACCTACGAGCAGTACTTC TRBV11-2 TRBD2 . TRBJ2-7
CARSGAHEQFF TGCGCCCGTAGCGGAGCGCATGAGCAGTTCTTC TRBV5-1 . . TRBJ2-1
CASSRPWTGEYEQYF TGTGCCAGCAGTCGCCCCTGGACAGGAGAGTACGAGCAGTACTTC TRBV6-5 TRBD1 . TRBJ2-7
CASSQIQTDTQYF TGCGCCAGCAGCCAAATCCAGACAGATACGCAGTATTTT TRBV4-1 . . TRBJ2-3
CASSLETGVGNTIYF TGTGCCAGCAGCTTGGAGACAGGGGTTGGAAACACCATATATTTT TRBV13 TRBD1 . TRBJ1-3
CASSRGVGQPQHF TGTGCCAGCAGCCGGGGGGTAGGGCAGCCCCAGCATTTT TRBV6-5 . . TRBJ1-5
CASSLSTGADTDTQYF TGTGCCAGCAGCTTATCGACAGGAGCCGACACAGATACGCAGTATTTT TRBV7-2 . . TRBJ2-3
CASSAADSPRSGELFF TGTGCCAGCAGCGCCGCCGACAGCCCCCGCTCCGGGGAGCTGTTTTTT TRBV9 . . TRBJ2-2
CASSFGGPLHF TGTGCCAGCAGTTTCGGGGGACCCCTCCACTTT TRBV6-2/TRBV6-3 . . TRBJ1-6
CASHSPGPELFYGYTF TGTGCCAGCCACTCACCGGGACCGGAACTTTTCTATGGCTACACCTTC TRBV19 . . TRBJ1-2
CASSQVLQIRGPTGYTF TGCGCCAGCAGCCAAGTTCTCCAGATCCGGGGGCCCACGGGCTACACCTTC TRBV4-1 . . TRBJ1-2
CASSPVLAGGGSYNEQFF TGTGCCAGCTCACCCGTACTAGCGGGAGGAGGGTCCTACAATGAGCAGTTCTTC TRBV18 TRBD2 . TRBJ2-1
CSVRNQQATNEKLFF TGCAGCGTCCGAAACCAACAGGCAACTAATGAAAAACTGTTTTTT TRBV29-1 . . TRBJ1-4
CASSQMIKGTEAFF TGCGCCAGCAGCCAAATGATCAAGGGCACTGAAGCTTTCTTT TRBV4-1 . . TRBJ1-1
CASSLGGLGQSYNEQFF TGTGCCAGCAGCTTGGGGGGGCTGGGCCAGAGCTACAATGAGCAGTTCTTC TRBV5-4 . . TRBJ2-1
CASSLYRGGETQYF TGTGCCAGCAGCTTATACAGGGGGGGGGAGACCCAGTACTTC TRBV7-8 . . TRBJ2-5
CASSLGTIGRNTEAFF TGCGCCAGCAGCCTGGGTACTATCGGAAGGAACACTGAAGCTTTCTTT TRBV5-1 . once TRBJ1-1
CASSLLGGLFDTQYF TGTGCCAGCAGCCTCCTAGGGGGGTTATTTGATACGCAGTATTTT TRBV3-1/TRBV3-2 . . TRBJ2-3
CASSSRAPGRSAEAFF TGTGCCAGCAGCTCTAGAGCCCCAGGGAGGAGCGCTGAAGCTTTCTTT TRBV7-9 . . TRBJ1-1
CASSIVGQGGWNEQFF TGTGCCAGTAGTATAGTCGGGCAGGGGGGATGGAATGAGCAGTTCTTC TRBV19 . . TRBJ2-1
CASSDTLLVTGELFF TGTGCCAGCAGCGACACCCTTTTGGTAACCGGGGAGCTGTTTTTT TRBV25-1 . . TRBJ2-2
CASSPAGHGPIVGQAFF TGTGCCAGCAGCCCAGCCGGTCATGGCCCTATAGTTGGTCAAGCTTTCTTT TRBV7-8 . . TRBJ1-1
CASTDRSRRDTQYF TGTGCCAGTACCGACCGGAGTAGGCGGGATACGCAGTATTTT TRBV19 . . TRBJ2-3
CATQRNSYRDTGELFF TGTGCCACCCAGCGGAATTCCTACCGCGACACCGGGGAGCTGTTTTTT TRBV27 . . TRBJ2-2
CASRATGAFVGYTF TGTGCCAGCAGGGCGACAGGAGCCTTCGTCGGCTACACCTTC TRBV6-5 . . TRBJ1-2
CASTPGRVGELFF TGTGCCAGCACTCCCGGGCGTGTCGGGGAGCTGTTTTTT TRBV12-3/TRBV12-4 . . TRBJ2-2
CASSSTPTGAGYTF TGTGCCAGCAGCTCCACCCCCACAGGGGCCGGCTACACCTTC TRBV7-2 TRBD1 . TRBJ1-2